The rows below give T cell receptor beta chains drawn from one sample of a study of shared clonotypes between healthy human individuals. Clones were sequenced by immunoSEQ multiplex PCR, and TCRdb holds only the in-frame ones, with some missing. The repertoire holds approximately 2.5 million clones, with 90% to 95% as singletons. Source material: naive CD4+ T cells from PBMCs. All receptors come from a man between 18 and 29 years old in good health. Some clones in this sample may be carry-over from other donors' samples. The CDR3 runs from the conserved cysteine through the conserved F or W. The D gene is left open where the match is weak. Clone size is shown for a subset of rows, as once, few, many or a class of expanded clone.

v_gene	j_gene	d_gene	abundance	CDR3nt	CDR3aa
TRBV27	TRBJ2-1	.	.	TGTGCCAGCCTACATCAGGACAATGAGCAGTTCTTC	CASLHQDNEQFF
TRBV6-5	TRBJ2-2	.	.	TGTGCCAGCTCTGGAACCTACAACACCGGGGAGCTGTTTTTT	CASSGTYNTGELFF
TRBV5-5	TRBJ2-7	TRBD1	.	TGTGCCAGCAGCAGACAGGGAAGCTACGAGCAGTACTTC	CASSRQGSYEQYF
TRBV25-1	TRBJ2-1	.	.	TGTGCCAGCACAGCCTACAATGAGCAGTTCTTC	CASTAYNEQFF
TRBV5-1	TRBJ2-3	.	.	TGCGCCAGCAGCTCGATCCCAAGGGTGGATACGCAGTATTTT	CASSSIPRVDTQYF
TRBV19	TRBJ1-5	TRBD1	once	TGTGCCAGCAAAAGCTCGTACAGGGGGCTGTTTCAGCCCCAGCATTTT	CASKSSYRGLFQPQHF
TRBV28	TRBJ1-2	TRBD1	.	TGTGCCAGTACGACAGGGGCGCGGGGCTACACCTTC	CASTTGARGYTF
TRBV5-1	TRBJ2-3	.	.	TGCGCCAGCAGCTTGAGTCCGGGGGACGGCACAGATACGCAGTATTTT	CASSLSPGDGTDTQYF
TRBV27	TRBJ1-3	.	.	TGTGCCAGCAGTCCGCAGGACAGTGGAAACACCATATATTTT	CASSPQDSGNTIYF
TRBV7-9	TRBJ2-7	.	.	TGTGCCAGCAGTTTGATGTACGAGCAGTACTTC	CASSLMYEQYF
TRBV28	TRBJ2-7	.	.	TGTGCCAGCAGGATTCGTCCCAACGAGCAGTACTTC	CASRIRPNEQYF
TRBV10-2	TRBJ2-3	TRBD2	.	TGCGCCAGCAGACTAGCGGGAGAGGCAGATACGCAGTATTTT	CASRLAGEADTQYF
TRBV5-4	TRBJ2-5	.	.	TGTGCCAGCAGCGGCGAGTGGGCCTCGGGGGAGACCCAGTACTTC	CASSGEWASGETQYF
TRBV4-1	TRBJ1-4	.	.	TGCGCCAGCAGCCAATTTAGTAACAGTCAAATTGAAAAACTGTTTTTT	CASSQFSNSQIEKLFF
TRBV19	TRBJ1-2	.	.	TGTGCCAGTAGCATATCCTCAGGGTATAACTATGGCTACACCTTC	CASSISSGYNYGYTF
TRBV30	TRBJ1-4	.	once	TGTGCCTGGAAGGACCTTGGGGGTGAAAAACTGTTTTTT	CAWKDLGGEKLFF
TRBV5-1	TRBJ2-5	.	.	TGCGCCAGCAGCTTGGCCTCAGGTGGTAGGGAGACCCAGTACTTC	CASSLASGGRETQYF
TRBV7-2	TRBJ1-4	.	.	TGTGCCAGCAGCCTGGACAGTGCAACTAATGAAAAACTGTTTTTT	CASSLDSATNEKLFF
TRBV6-6	TRBJ1-2	TRBD1	.	TGTGCCACCGCCGGGACAGGGAACTATGGCTACACCTTC	CATAGTGNYGYTF
TRBV18	TRBJ2-1	TRBD2	.	TGTGCCAGCTCACCGGTCTCCCTAGCGGGAACTGCGAGCTCCTACAATGAGCAGTTCTTC	CASSPVSLAGTASSYNEQFF
TRBV19	TRBJ1-3	.	once	TGTGCCAGCAGCGTCTCTGGAAACACCATATATTTT	CASSVSGNTIYF
TRBV6-5	TRBJ2-7	.	.	TGTGCCCCGAGGCTTGACAGGCCCTCCGCCGAGCAGTACTTC	CAPRLDRPSAEQYF
TRBV9	TRBJ1-1	.	.	TGTGCCAGCAGCGTTGGAGGAGGGCCCTACACTGAAGCTTTCTTT	CASSVGGGPYTEAFF
TRBV4-2	TRBJ2-3	TRBD2	.	TGTGCCAGCAGCCAAGAGAGCGGGAGTTTGAGGTATACGCAGTATTTT	CASSQESGSLRYTQYF
TRBV19	TRBJ1-5	.	.	TGTGCCAGTAACGCCGGCGGCGTAGGGAATCAGCCCCAGCATTTT	CASNAGGVGNQPQHF
TRBV2	TRBJ2-5	.	.	TGTGCCAGCACTACAGGGGCGGGGGAGACCCAGTACTTC	CASTTGAGETQYF
TRBV7-9	TRBJ1-1	.	.	TGTGCCAGCAGCTTGGGGCAGCTGAACACTGAAGCTTTCTTT	CASSLGQLNTEAFF
TRBV28	TRBJ2-1	.	.	TGTGCCAGCAGTCCCCCGGACTACAATGAGCAGTTCTTC	CASSPPDYNEQFF
TRBV6-5	TRBJ2-1	.	.	TGTGCCAGCAGTTACTCAGGACAATACAATGAGCAGTTCTTC	CASSYSGQYNEQFF
TRBV27	TRBJ1-2	TRBD1	.	TGTGCCACGCGAGGGACAGGGGAGTATGGCTACACCTTC	CATRGTGEYGYTF
TRBV7-8	TRBJ1-1	.	once	TGTGCCAGCAGCCGGCCCGGGATCACTGAAGCTTTCTTT	CASSRPGITEAFF
TRBV28	TRBJ1-4	TRBD1	.	TGTGCCAGCAGTCCGGGACAGGGGCCTCAAAAACTGTTTTTT	CASSPGQGPQKLFF
TRBV2	TRBJ1-2	TRBD1	.	TGTGCCAACAGTGGTAGACAGGGGGATGGCTACACCTTC	CANSGRQGDGYTF
TRBV29-1	TRBJ2-3	TRBD1	.	TGCAGCGTTCGACAGGGGAGCACAGATACGCAGTATTTT	CSVRQGSTDTQYF
TRBV27	TRBJ2-7	.	.	TGTGCCAGCAGTCGGCGGAGCTTGCACGAGCAGTACTTC	CASSRRSLHEQYF
TRBV28	TRBJ2-7	.	.	TGTGCCAGCGTAAAATCAGGCTACTCCTACGAGCAGTACTTC	CASVKSGYSYEQYF
TRBV5-1	TRBJ2-1	.	.	TGCGCCAGCCAACCGCCCGGGAGATACAATGAGCAGTTCTTC	CASQPPGRYNEQFF
TRBV28	TRBJ1-5	.	.	TGTGCCAGCAGTCCGGTATATAGCAATCAGCCCCAGCATTTT	CASSPVYSNQPQHF
TRBV19	TRBJ1-5	TRBD1	.	TGTGCCAGTAGTTACAGGGGGGGCAGCAATCAGCCCCAGCATTTT	CASSYRGGSNQPQHF